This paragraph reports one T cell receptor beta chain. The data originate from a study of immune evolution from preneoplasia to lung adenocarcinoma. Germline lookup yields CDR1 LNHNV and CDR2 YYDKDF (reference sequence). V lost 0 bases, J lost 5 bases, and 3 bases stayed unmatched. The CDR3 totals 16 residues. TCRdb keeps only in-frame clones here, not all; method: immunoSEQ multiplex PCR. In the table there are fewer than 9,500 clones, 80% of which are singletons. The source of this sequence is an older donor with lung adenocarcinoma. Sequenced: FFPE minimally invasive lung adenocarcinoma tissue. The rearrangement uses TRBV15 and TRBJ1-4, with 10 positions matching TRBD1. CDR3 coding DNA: TGTGCCACCAGCAGAGATATGGGACAGGGGAATGAAAAACTGTTTTTT. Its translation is CATSRDMGQGNEKLFF.